Presented here are 5 T cell receptor beta chains from one specimen sequenced in a study of blood T cell repertoires in COVID-19. The method was immunoSEQ multiplex PCR; TCRdb's version includes in-frame clones alone and lacks a portion of them. Among approximately 50,000 clones listed, around three quarters were seen once. Material for sequencing was peripheral blood. These receptors came from a man aged 65 to 79 with acute or convalescent COVID-19.

The rearrangement links TRBV18 to TRBJ1-1; a possible D gene is TRBD1 (6 bases). V lost 3 bases and J 1 base, leaving 9 bases between the germline ends. This CDR3 spans 14 amino acids. Germline CDR1 is KGHSH and CDR2 is LQKENI. CDR3 DNA sequence: TGTGCCAGCTCACCCGACAGGTCGAACACTGAAGCTTTCTTT. Translation: CASSPDRSNTEAFF.

This clone is a singleton in its sample. The chain carries TRBV5-6 and TRBJ1-1, with no clear D. The CDR3 totals 12 residues. CDR1 is SGHDT, CDR2 YYEEEE, per germline. Trimming took 4 bases from V and 4 from J, leaving 8 bases between them. The CDR3 is CASSLTPTEAFF. The CDR3 nucleotides read TGTGCCAGCAGCCTAACCCCCACTGAAGCTTTCTTT.

CDR3 in DNA: TGTGCCACCAGCACAACTAGCGGGGACTACAATGAGCAGTTCTTC. Its protein is CATSTTSGDYNEQFF. The chain recombines TRBV15 with TRBJ2-1, with TRBD2 matching over 10 bases. This CDR3 region has 15 residues. Germline values: CDR1 LNHNV, CDR2 YYDKDF (reference sequence). Losses at the gene ends were 4 bases for V and 3 bases for J; bases not matched to a gene: 3. Full variable domain (missing parts from reference TRBV15 and TRBJ2-1): DAMVIQNPRYQVTQFGKPVTLSCSQTLNHNVMYWYQQKSSQAPKLLFHYYDKDFNNEADTPDNFQSRRPNTSFCFLDIRSPGLGDTAMYLCATSTTSGDYNEQFFGPGTRLTVL.

This clone was detected many times. The rearrangement joins TRBV6-1 to TRBJ1-2; D is possibly TRBD1 (6 bases). The ends were cut back, 1 base at V and 7 bases at J, with 10 bases in the middle. CDR3 size: 13 residues. Germline V gives CDR1 MNHNS, CDR2 SASEGT. The CDR3 DNA reads as TGTGCCAGCAGTGAAGACAGGGTGGTTGGCTACACCTTC. Its protein is CASSEDRVVGYTF.

V is TRBV5-1 and J is TRBJ2-3, with TRBD2 as a possible D gene (6 bases). The V end was cut by 1 base, the J end by 5 bases, with 14 bases between. The CDR3 sequence is 15 residues long. Germline V gene sequence: CDR1 SGHRS, CDR2 YFSETQ. In DNA form, the CDR3 reads TGCGCCAGCAGCTTGTATGCTAGGAGGGGAGATACGCAGTATTTT. As protein: CASSLYARRGDTQYF. Looking up the rest from reference TRBV5-1 and TRBJ2-3 gives the full variable domain: KAGVTQTPRYLIKTRGQQVTLSCSPISGHRSVSWYQQTPGQGLQFLFEYFSETQRNKGNFPGRFSGRQFSNSRSEMNVSTLELGDSALYLCASSLYARRGDTQYFGPGTRLTVL.